This T cell receptor beta chain comes out of a study of T-cell reconstitution after alpha-beta-depleted transplantation in children. Findings of the study overall: As was reported, about two months after transplant, alpha-beta T cells came from several hundred expanded graft clones. Surviving recipient T cells and thymic progenitors produced the high day-60 TCRbeta diversity seen in some patients.

The CDR3 length is 11 residues. The V end lost 3 bases, the J end lost 9 bases, and 6 bases lay between the germline ends. This clonotype has just a few counts. The antigen remains undetermined. Preparation of the TCRbeta library was carried out with unique molecular identifiers. TCRdb reprocessed the PCR reads via MiXCR and lists one record per CDR3 protein. The sample has around 300,000 distinct CDR3 sequences; 9.5% to 13% are singletons. The sequence came from a male patient aged 2 to 9 who had a stem cell transplant for chronic granulomatous disease, so the T cells may come from the graft donor. Here the sequenced sample was peripheral blood, taken 180 days after TCRalphabeta/CD19-depleted stem cell transplant. This sequence joins TRBV12-3 or TRBV12-4 and TRBJ2-4; D gene uncertain. CDR3 residues: CASSFLGIQYF. DNA for the CDR3: TGTGCCAGCAGTTTTCTCGGCATTCAGTACTTC.